This T cell receptor (beta chain) originates from a study of identical twins. Overall study findings and caveats: Twins shared beta out-of-frame sequences in excess, but this excess was weaker. Out-of-frame alpha sequences shared by twins showed excess low generation probability.

Trimming removed 5 bases from V and 2 bases from J; junction bases left unmatched: 11. Germline V gene sequence: CDR1 SEHNR, CDR2 FQNEAQ (reference sequence). This CDR3 contains 17 residues. Template switching introduced a universal primer site, and the cDNA bore unique molecular identifiers. Using its own MiXCR run on the 5' RACE reads, TCRdb lists one record per CDR3 protein. Of more than 1.5 million distinct CDR3 sequences listed, around 29% are singletons. Details on this clonotype: Its antigen is undetermined.

The sequencing input was cord blood. The origin of this receptor is a newborn girl in good health. J is TRBJ2-3 and V is TRBV7-9; 9 nucleotides match TRBD2. The DNA for the CDR3 is TGTGCCAGCAGCCGGACTAGCGTTGTTCTTTCCACAGATACGCAGTATTTT. Translated, it gives CASSRTSVVLSTDTQYF.